The clone carrying this T cell receptor (beta chain) was counted between two and nine times. What it binds is not known. The CDR3 is 12 residues long. Trimming left V 4 bases short and J 6 bases short, with 9 bases between. Germline loops: CDR1 SGHDT, CDR2 YYEEEE. These data come from a study of T cell repertoires in cytomegalovirus infection. Looking at the study overall: In the study, CMV epitopes included recently identified HLA-C-restricted and well-studied HLA-B-restricted ones. CMV infection and matching HLA type were both indicated by public TCR beta signatures. Findings and limits, study-wide: In two of eight donors, the top clonotype was HLA-C-restricted CMV-specific.

TCRdb independently ran MiXCR on the reads; one entry per CDR3 protein. The table records some 320,000 distinct CDR3 sequences, 25% to 35% of them present only once. V usage is TRBV5-6 and J usage is TRBJ2-3; D gene unclear. The source of this sequence is a human donor in good health (CMV status not recorded). Some clones in this sample may be carry-over from other donors' samples. The sample in question was cultured PBMCs, obtained from culture after CMV antigen stimulation. The CDR3 region is CASSPESDTQYF. In DNA, the CDR3 is TGTGCCAGCAGCCCTGAAAGCGATACGCAGTATTTT.